This T cell receptor beta chain was sequenced during a study of identical twins. Whole-study findings and limits: Out-of-frame alpha sequences shared by twins showed excess low generation probability.

The CDR3 is 14 residues long. Per germline, CDR1 KGHDR and CDR2 SFDVKD. The germline V and J ends were trimmed by 10 bases and 6 bases, with 18 bases remaining between them. Via MiXCR, TCRdb re-called the 5' RACE reads, giving one row per CDR3 protein. The sample has 650,000 to 750,000 distinct CDR3 sequences, 21% seen once. Note on this clonotype: The antigen is unknown.

The same data also contributed to another study, on T cells expressing NK-cell markers.

Input material: PBMCs. J is TRBJ2-1 and V is TRBV24-1; a possible D gene is TRBD2 (6 bases). This clonotype was obtained from a woman aged 18-35 years in good health. In DNA, the CDR3 is TGTGCCACTACGGCCCGGGACTCAAGCAATGAGCAGTTCTTC. It encodes CATTARDSSNEQFF.